The entry that follows covers one T cell receptor (beta chain) sequence. The antigen is unknown. Trimming shortened V by 3 bases and J by 5 bases, and 4 bases separated the two germline ends. CDR3 size: 11 residues. These data belong to a study of T cell responses to AZD1222 COVID-19 vaccine. Profiling relied on immunoSEQ multiplex PCR, and the TCRdb table lists in-frame clones only, not all of them. The data show roughly 82,000 clones, 70% to 90% seen once. The study's findings and limits: Only 5 or 6 AZD1222 recipients were seropositive at baseline. White British donors predominated, females outnumbered males, and clonal diversity was possibly underestimated. Sampled repertoires all dated from after the peak T cell response. Spike-specific TCR breadth and depth both grew after two AZD1222 doses.

The TCR was taken from an adult in good health. This specimen was peripheral blood, taken on day 0 of AZD1222 vaccination. The rearrangement uses TRBV12-3 or TRBV12-4 and TRBJ2-5; D is undetermined. This CDR3 reads CASSFWETQYF. In DNA, the CDR3 is TGTGCCAGCAGTTTTTGGGAGACCCAGTACTTC.